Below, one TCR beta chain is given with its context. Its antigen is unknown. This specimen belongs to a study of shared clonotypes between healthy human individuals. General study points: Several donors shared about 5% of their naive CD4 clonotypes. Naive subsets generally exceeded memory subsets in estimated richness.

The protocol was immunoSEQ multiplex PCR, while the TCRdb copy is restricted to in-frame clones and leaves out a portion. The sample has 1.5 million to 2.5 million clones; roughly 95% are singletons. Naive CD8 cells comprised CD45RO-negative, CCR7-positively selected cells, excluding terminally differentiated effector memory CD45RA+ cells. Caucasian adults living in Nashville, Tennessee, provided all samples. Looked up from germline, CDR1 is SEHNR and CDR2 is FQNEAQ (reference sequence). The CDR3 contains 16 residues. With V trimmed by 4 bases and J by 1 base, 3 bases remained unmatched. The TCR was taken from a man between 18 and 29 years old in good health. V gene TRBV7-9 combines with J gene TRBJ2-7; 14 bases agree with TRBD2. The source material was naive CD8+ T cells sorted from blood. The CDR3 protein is CASSSGLAGESYEQYF. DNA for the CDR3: TGTGCCAGCAGCTCGGGACTAGCGGGGGAGTCCTACGAGCAGTACTTC.